This record concerns one T cell receptor (beta chain) sequence. The antigen remains unidentified. The CDR3 loop spans 12 amino acids. V was clipped by 1 base and J by 3 bases, with 5 bases between them. Germline loops: CDR1 SGHDT, CDR2 YYEEEE. The data were obtained in a study of Ad26.COV2.S vaccination and SARS-CoV-2 variants. Points from the study as a whole: It was found that vaccine and placebo recipients had similar non-spike TCR breadth. There was a possibility that the TCR breadth and depth analyses underestimated total T cell responses.

Here immunoSEQ multiplex PCR was the method, and the copy in TCRdb shows in-frame clones only, minus some. The sample shows a few hundred thousand clones, around 91% of them seen only once. Treatment reported: about 20 received Ad26.COV2.S at low or high dose, single or two shots; 5 received placebo; per-sample allocation not given. Samples came from day 63 after the first vaccine or placebo injection. It was an adult aged 18-55 years in Boston who was the donor. The source is a person aged 18 to 65 who received the Ad26.COV2.S COVID-19 vaccine or a placebo. The V gene is TRBV5-6, the J gene TRBJ2-7; D not resolved. The source was peripheral blood, collected in a trial of Ad26.COV2.S vaccine versus placebo. CDR3 loop: CASSLTFYEQYF. CDR3 nucleotide sequence: TGTGCCAGCAGCTTGACCTTCTACGAGCAGTACTTC.